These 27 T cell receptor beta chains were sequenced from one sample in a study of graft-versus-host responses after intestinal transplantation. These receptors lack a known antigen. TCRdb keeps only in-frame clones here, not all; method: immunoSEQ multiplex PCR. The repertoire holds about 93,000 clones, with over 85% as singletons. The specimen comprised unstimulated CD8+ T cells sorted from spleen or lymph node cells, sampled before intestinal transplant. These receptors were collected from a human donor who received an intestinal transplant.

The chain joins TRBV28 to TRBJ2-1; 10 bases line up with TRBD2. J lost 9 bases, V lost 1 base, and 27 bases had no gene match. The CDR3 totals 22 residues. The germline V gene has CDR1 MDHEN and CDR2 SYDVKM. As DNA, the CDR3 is TGTGCCAGCAGTTTATCAATCGGCTTGGGGGAGAAGCGGGAGGGCCTTTGGGGTGAGCAGTTCTTC. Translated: CASSLSIGLGEKREGLWGEQFF.

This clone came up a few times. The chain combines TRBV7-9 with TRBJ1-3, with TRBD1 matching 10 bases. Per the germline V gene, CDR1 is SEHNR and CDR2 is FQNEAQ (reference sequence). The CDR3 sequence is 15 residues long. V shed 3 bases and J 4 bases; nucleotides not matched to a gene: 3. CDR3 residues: CASSFGQGVGNTIYF. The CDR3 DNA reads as TGTGCCAGCAGCTTTGGACAGGGGGTGGGAAACACCATATATTTT.

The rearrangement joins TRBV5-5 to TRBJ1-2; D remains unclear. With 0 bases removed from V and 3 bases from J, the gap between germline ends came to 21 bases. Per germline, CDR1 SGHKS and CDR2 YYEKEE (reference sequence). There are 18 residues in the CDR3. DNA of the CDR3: TGTGCCAGCAGCTTGGAGTCCGGTCTGGGCAGCTCCTACTATGGCTACACCTTC. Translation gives CASSLESGLGSSYYGYTF.

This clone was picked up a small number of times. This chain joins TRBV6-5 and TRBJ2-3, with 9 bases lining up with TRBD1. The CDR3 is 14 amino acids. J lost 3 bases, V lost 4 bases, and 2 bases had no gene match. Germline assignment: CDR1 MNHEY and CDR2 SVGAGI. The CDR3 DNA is TGTGCCAGCAGTTTACAGGGGGCGACAGATACGCAGTATTTT. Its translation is CASSLQGATDTQYF.

The CDR3 DNA reads TGTGCCAGCAGCTCCGGGACAGGACCCTACGAGCAGTACTTC. Residues: CASSSGTGPYEQYF. The genes are TRBV5-5 and TRBJ2-7; 8 positions agree with TRBD1. This CDR3 contains 14 residues. V trimming: 3 bases; J trimming: 2 bases; junction bases outside the gene matches: 4. Per the germline V gene, CDR1 is SGHKS and CDR2 is YYEKEE (reference sequence). The complete variable domain, with remaining parts taken from reference TRBV5-5 and TRBJ2-7, reads DAGVTQSPTHLIKTRGQQVTLRCSPISGHKSVSWYQQVLGQGPQFIFQYYEKEERGRGNFPDRFSARQFPNYSSELNVNALLLGDSALYLCASSSGTGPYEQYFGPGTRLTVT.

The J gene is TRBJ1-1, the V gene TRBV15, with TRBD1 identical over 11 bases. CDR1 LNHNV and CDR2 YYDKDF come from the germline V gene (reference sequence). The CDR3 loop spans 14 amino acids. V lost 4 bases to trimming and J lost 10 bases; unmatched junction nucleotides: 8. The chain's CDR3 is CATSTGQGDVGAFF. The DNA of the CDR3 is TGTGCCACCAGCACGGGACAGGGGGACGTTGGAGCTTTCTTT.

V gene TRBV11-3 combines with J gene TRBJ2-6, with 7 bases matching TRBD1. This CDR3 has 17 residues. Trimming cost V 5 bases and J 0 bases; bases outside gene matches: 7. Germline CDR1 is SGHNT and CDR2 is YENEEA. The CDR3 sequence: CASSLQGLPSGANVLTF. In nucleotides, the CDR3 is TGTGCCAGCAGCCTACAGGGGCTCCCCTCTGGGGCCAACGTCCTGACTTTC.

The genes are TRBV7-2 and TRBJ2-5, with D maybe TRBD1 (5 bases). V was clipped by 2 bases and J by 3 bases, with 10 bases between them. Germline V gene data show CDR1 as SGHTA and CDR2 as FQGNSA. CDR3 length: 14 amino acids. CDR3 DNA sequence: TGTGCCAGCAGCTTAATGACAGAGAAAGAGACCCAGTACTTC. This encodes CASSLMTEKETQYF.

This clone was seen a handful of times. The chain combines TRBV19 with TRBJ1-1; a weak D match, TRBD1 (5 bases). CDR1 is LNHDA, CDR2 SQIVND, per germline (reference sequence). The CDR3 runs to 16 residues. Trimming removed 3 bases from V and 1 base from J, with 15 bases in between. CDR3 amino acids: CASSIDLKTENTEAFF. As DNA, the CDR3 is TGTGCCAGTAGTATCGACCTCAAGACAGAGAACACTGAAGCTTTCTTT.

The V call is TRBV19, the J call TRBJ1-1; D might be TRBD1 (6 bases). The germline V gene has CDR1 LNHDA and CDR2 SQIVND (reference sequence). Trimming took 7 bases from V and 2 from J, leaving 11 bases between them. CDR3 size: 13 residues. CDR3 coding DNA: TGTGCCAGTATCGAACAGGGCAACACTGAAGCTTTCTTT. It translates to CASIEQGNTEAFF. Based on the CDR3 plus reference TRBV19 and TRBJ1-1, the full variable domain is DGGITQSPKYLFRKEGQNVTLSCEQNLNHDAMYWYRQDPGQGLRLIYYSQIVNDFQKGDIAEGYSVSREKKESFPLTVTSAQKNPTAFYLCASIEQGNTEAFFGQGTRLTVV.

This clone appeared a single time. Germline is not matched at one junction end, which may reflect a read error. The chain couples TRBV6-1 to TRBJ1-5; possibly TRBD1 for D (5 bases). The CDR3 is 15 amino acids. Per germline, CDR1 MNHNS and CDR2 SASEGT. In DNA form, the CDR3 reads TGTGCCACCTCCAAGGACATATTTAGCTATCAGCCCCAGCATTTT. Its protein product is CATSKDIFSYQPQHF.

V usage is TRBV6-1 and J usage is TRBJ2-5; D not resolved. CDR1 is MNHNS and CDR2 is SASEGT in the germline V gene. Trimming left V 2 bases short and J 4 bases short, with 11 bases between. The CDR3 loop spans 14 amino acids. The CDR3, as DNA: TGTGCCAGCAGTGAAATCAGCGAAATAGAGACCCAGTACTTC. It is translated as CASSEISEIETQYF.

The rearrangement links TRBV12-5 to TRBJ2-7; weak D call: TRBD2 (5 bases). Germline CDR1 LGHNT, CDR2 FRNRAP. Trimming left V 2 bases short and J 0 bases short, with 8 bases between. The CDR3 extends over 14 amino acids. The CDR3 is CASGLSSLSYEQYF. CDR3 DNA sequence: TGTGCTAGTGGTTTGTCTAGCCTCTCCTACGAGCAGTACTTC.

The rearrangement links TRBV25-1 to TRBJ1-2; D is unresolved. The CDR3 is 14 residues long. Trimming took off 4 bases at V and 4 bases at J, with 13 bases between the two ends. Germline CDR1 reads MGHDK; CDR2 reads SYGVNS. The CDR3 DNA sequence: TGTGCCAGCAGTGGGTGGGCCAGCCCCTATGGCTACACCTTC. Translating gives CASSGWASPYGYTF.

In nucleotides, the CDR3 is TGTGCCAGCGCTAGCGTAGGAGGGCAGGTTGGGAGAGAGACCCAGTACTTC. The encoded protein is CASASVGGQVGRETQYF. This sequence joins TRBV28 and TRBJ2-5, with D perhaps TRBD2 (6 bases). CDR3 length equals 17 residues. Trimming pared 8 bases from V and 4 bases from J, leaving 26 bases between. The germline gives CDR1 MDHEN, CDR2 SYDVKM.

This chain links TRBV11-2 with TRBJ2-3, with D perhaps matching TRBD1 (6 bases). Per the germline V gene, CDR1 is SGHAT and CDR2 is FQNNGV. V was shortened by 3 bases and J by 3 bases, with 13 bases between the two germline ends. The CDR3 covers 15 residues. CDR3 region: CASSFTSRGTDTQYF. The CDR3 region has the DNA TGTGCCAGCAGCTTTACGTCCAGGGGAACAGATACGCAGTATTTT.

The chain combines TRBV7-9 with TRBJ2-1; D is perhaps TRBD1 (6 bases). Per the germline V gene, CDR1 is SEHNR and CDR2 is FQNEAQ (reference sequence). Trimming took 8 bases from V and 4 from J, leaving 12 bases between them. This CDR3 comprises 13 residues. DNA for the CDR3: TGTGCCAGCCGGGCAGGGGAATACAATGAGCAGTTCTTC. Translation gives CASRAGEYNEQFF.

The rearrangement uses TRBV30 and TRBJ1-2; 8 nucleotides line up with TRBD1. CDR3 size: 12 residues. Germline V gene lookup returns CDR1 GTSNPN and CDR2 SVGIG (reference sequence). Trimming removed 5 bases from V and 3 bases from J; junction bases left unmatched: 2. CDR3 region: CAWDRGDYGYTF. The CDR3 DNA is TGTGCCTGGGACAGGGGTGACTATGGCTACACCTTC.

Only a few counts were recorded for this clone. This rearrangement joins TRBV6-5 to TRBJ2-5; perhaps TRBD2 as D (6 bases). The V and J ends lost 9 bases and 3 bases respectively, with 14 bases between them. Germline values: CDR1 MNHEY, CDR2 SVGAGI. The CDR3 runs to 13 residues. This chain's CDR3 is CASTPGAEETQYF. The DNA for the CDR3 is TGTGCCAGTACTCCGGGAGCGGAAGAGACCCAGTACTTC.

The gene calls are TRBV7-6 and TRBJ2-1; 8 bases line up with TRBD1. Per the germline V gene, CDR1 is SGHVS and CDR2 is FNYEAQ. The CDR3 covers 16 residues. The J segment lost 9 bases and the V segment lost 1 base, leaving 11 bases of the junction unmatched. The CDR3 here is CASSLVQGAGSAEQFF. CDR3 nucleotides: TGTGCCAGCAGCTTAGTTCAGGGGGCCGGGTCGGCTGAGCAGTTCTTC.

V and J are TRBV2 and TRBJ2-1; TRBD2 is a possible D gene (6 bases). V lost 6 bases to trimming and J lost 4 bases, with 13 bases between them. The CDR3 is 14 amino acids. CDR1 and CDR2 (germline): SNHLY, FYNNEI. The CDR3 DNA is TGTGCCAGCAGACGACTAGTCGGGTACAATGAGCAGTTCTTC. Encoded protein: CASRRLVGYNEQFF.

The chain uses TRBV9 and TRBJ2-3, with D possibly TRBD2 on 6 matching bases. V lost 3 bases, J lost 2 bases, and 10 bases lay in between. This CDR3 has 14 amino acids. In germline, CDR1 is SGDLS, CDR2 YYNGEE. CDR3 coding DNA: TGTGCCAGCAGCGGGGGGACTGACACAGATACGCAGTATTTT. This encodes CASSGGTDTDTQYF.

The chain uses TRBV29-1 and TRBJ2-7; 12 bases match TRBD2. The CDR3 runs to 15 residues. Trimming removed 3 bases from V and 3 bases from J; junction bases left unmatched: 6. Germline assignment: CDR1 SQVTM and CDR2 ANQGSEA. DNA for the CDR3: TGCAGCGTTGAGTTGACTAGCGGGAGAGACTACGAGCAGTACTTC. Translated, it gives CSVELTSGRDYEQYF.

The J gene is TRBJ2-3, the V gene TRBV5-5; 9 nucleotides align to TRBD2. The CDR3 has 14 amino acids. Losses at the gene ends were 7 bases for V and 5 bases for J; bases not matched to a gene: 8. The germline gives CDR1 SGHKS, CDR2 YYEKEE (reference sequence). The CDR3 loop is CASLRAGGRDTQYF. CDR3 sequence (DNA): TGTGCCAGCTTAAGAGCGGGAGGCAGAGATACGCAGTATTTT. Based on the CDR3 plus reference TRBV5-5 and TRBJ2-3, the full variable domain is DAGVTQSPTHLIKTRGQQVTLRCSPISGHKSVSWYQQVLGQGPQFIFQYYEKEERGRGNFPDRFSARQFPNYSSELNVNALLLGDSALYLCASLRAGGRDTQYFGPGTRLTVL.

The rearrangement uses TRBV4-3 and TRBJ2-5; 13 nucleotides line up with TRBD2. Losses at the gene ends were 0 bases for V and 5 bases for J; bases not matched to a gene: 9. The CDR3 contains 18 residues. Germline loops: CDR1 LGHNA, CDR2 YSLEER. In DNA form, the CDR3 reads TGCGCCAGCAGCCAAGATATCTCCGGACTAGCGGGGGCCGAGACCCAGTACTTC. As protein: CASSQDISGLAGAETQYF.

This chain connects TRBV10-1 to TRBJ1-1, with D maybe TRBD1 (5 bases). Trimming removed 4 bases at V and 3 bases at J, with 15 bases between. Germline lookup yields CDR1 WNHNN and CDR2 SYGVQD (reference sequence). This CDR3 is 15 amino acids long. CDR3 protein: CASSGTTLDHTEAFF. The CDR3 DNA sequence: TGCGCCAGCAGTGGGACAACTCTGGATCACACTGAAGCTTTCTTT.

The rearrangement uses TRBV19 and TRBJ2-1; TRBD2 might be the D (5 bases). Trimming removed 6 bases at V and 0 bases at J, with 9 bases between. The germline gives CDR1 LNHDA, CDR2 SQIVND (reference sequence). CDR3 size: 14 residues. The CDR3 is CASSGEPSYNEQFF. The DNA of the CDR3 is TGTGCCAGTAGCGGGGAACCCTCCTACAATGAGCAGTTCTTC.